This T cell receptor (beta chain) was sequenced for a study of blood T cells in healthy people across ages. Study-wide results and caveats: Donors of long life had a larger count of naive CD4+ cells and greater diversity than aged donors. Unknown donor CMV status possibly confounded expanded clonotype changes.

Alongside a J-beta primer mix, a sample-barcoded 5' primer served in a second PCR lasting about 7 to 12 cycles. Through a template-switch adaptor with 12 random nucleotides, each cDNA molecule received a tag. TCRdb reprocessed the 5' RACE reads via MiXCR and lists one record per CDR3 protein. The profile shows some 1.5 million distinct CDR3 sequences, roughly 28% of them singletons. The CDR3 totals 13 residues. The germline CDR1 and CDR2 sequences are SQVTM and ANQGSEA. V was trimmed by 4 bases and J by 1 base, leaving 10 bases between them. This clonotype was seen at least ten times. The antigen remains undetermined.

The rearrangement links TRBV29-1 to TRBJ2-5; D is undetermined. Sequenced: blood. The sequence was obtained from a woman aged 30 to 39 in good health. The CDR3 DNA follows: TGCAGCGTTGTAGTCGGCGTCCAAGAGACCCAGTACTTC. Its translation: CSVVVGVQETQYF.